Each of the 10 T cell receptor beta chains below was sequenced from the same sample in a study of spatial heterogeneity in lung cancer (dated 2019 in TCRdb). The time point label of this sample denotes: sample taken at primary tumor resection. For TCR sequencing, whole RNA was extracted from tumor and nontumor lung tissue, or from cryopreserved PBMC samples, and no cell sorting was done. Receptor amplification or capture employed 5' RACE. Data came from a NextSeq 500. The public reads were reanalyzed by TCRdb: fastp trimming at Q25, MiXCR alignment, in-frame beta chains only. Each CDR3 protein appears once, grouped with its most common genes and DNA. Within this sample are tens of thousands of distinct CDR3 sequences, with over 8.5% of them counted one time only. The ten largest clonotypes hold about 7.1% of the sample. The source material was PBMCs, sampled at surgery. The receptors here all came from a male donor with early-stage non-small cell lung cancer.

This clonotype came up many times. This chain joins TRBV4-2 and TRBJ2-2; TRBD2 agrees at 8 bases. CDR1 LGHNA and CDR2 YNFKEQ come from the germline V gene. V gave up 4 bases and J gave up 3 bases; unmatched junction bases: 7. This CDR3 has 16 amino acids. This CDR3 reads CASSRQGGGHTGELFF. CDR3 bases: TGTGCCAGCAGCCGCCAAGGCGGGGGGCACACCGGGGAGCTGTTTTTT.

The sample holds a few counts of this clonotype. The V and J genes are TRBV29-1 and TRBJ1-6; possible D gene TRBD1, 5 bases. The germline gives CDR1 SQVTM, CDR2 ANQGSEA. Trimming removed 4 bases from V and 8 bases from J, with 12 bases in between. The CDR3 sequence is 13 residues long. The CDR3: CSVAEGFDSPLHF. CDR3 nucleotides: TGCAGCGTTGCTGAGGGGTTTGATTCACCCCTCCACTTT.

The chain combines TRBV20-1 with TRBJ2-3; 7 nucleotides line up with TRBD2. This CDR3 region has 15 residues. V was clipped by 0 bases and J by 2 bases; unmatched bases: 5. Germline CDR1 DFQATT, CDR2 SNEGSKA (reference sequence). The CDR3 DNA follows: TGCAGTGCTAGAGATAGGGCGGGAGCCACAGATACGCAGTATTTT. Its protein is CSARDRAGATDTQYF.

This clonotype was counted at least ten times. The chain combines TRBV29-1 with TRBJ1-5; D might be TRBD1 (6 bases). CDR3 length: 12 amino acids. Germline V gene sequence: CDR1 SQVTM, CDR2 ANQGSEA. V was pared by 5 bases and J by 4 bases, with 9 bases between. The CDR3, as DNA: TGCAGCGTTCGGACAGATAATCAGCCCCAGCATTTT. Amino acids: CSVRTDNQPQHF.

The chain combines TRBV29-1 with TRBJ2-5; 10 nucleotides align to TRBD1. V lost 6 bases and J lost 3; bases outside the gene matches: 7. Germline V gene lookup returns CDR1 SQVTM and CDR2 ANQGSEA. The CDR3 covers 14 residues. CDR3 nucleotide sequence: TGCAGCGTCCTCAGGGGGACAGGGGAAGAGACCCAGTACTTC. It codes for CSVLRGTGEETQYF.

This clonotype was observed a few times. V usage is TRBV6-2 or TRBV6-3 and J usage is TRBJ2-7; D unclear. This CDR3 has 15 amino acids. V lost 0 bases and J lost 2, with 11 bases in between. Germline loops: CDR1 MNHEY, CDR2 SVGEGT. The CDR3 DNA reads TGTGCCAGCAGTTACTCGATGAATATCCCCTACGAGCAGTACTTC. This codes for CASSYSMNIPYEQYF.

This clonotype was seen a few times. The CDR3 bases are TGTGCCAGCACCCCCGGGACTAGCGGATGGTTGGATGAGCAGTTCTTC. Its protein product is CASTPGTSGWLDEQFF. The chain links TRBV12-3 or TRBV12-4 to TRBJ2-1; 11 bases agree with TRBD2. Trimming cost V 7 bases and J 8 bases; bases outside gene matches: 13. This CDR3 region has 16 residues.

This clonotype was found many times. The chain joins TRBV6-1 to TRBJ2-7, with D uncertain. Germline-derived CDR1 and CDR2 are MNHNS and SASEGT. V was cut by 4 bases and J by 5 bases, with 6 bases left in between. This CDR3 comprises 11 residues. CDR3 region: CASSVGNEQYF. Here the CDR3 DNA reads TGTGCCAGCAGTGTTGGGAACGAGCAGTACTTC.

This clonotype has a handful of counts. This chain links TRBV20-1 with TRBJ1-1; no firm D call. Per germline, CDR1 DFQATT and CDR2 SNEGSKA (reference sequence). V was trimmed by 5 bases and J by 7 bases, leaving 11 bases between them. The CDR3 is 11 amino acids. In nucleotides, the CDR3 is TGCAGTGCTCCGAGAGGGATTGAAGCTTTCTTT. It is translated as CSAPRGIEAFF.

This clonotype was recorded at least ten times. The V and J genes are TRBV9 and TRBJ2-3; 13 bases line up with TRBD2. Germline CDR1 SGDLS, CDR2 YYNGEE. The CDR3 loop spans 14 amino acids. J gave up 6 bases and V 8 bases, and 6 bases lay outside the gene matches. The CDR3 DNA is TGTGCCAGGCCACTAGCGGGGGGGCCTGATACGCAGTATTTT. It yields the protein CARPLAGGPDTQYF.